Listed here is a single TCR beta chain. This sample was included in a study of cytomegalovirus exposure and HLA in healthy donors. Vbeta (60) and Jbeta (13) primers were used in the PCR. Here immunoSEQ multiplex PCR was the method, and the copy in TCRdb shows in-frame clones only, minus some. The sample contains about 92,000 clones, approximately 81% of which appear only once. Germline trimming cut 8 bases from V and 6 bases from J; bases unmatched to any gene: 7. The CDR3 loop spans 13 amino acids. Germline CDR1 and CDR2: SQVTM and ANQGSEA. This sequence originates from a girl aged 2 to 9 in good health and CMV-seropositive. This chain joins TRBV29-1 and TRBJ2-1; 10 nucleotides match TRBD2. The sample comprised PBMCs. CDR3 amino acids: CSPLASGSNEQFF. In nucleotides, the CDR3 is TGCAGCCCCCTGGCTAGCGGGAGCAATGAGCAGTTCTTC.